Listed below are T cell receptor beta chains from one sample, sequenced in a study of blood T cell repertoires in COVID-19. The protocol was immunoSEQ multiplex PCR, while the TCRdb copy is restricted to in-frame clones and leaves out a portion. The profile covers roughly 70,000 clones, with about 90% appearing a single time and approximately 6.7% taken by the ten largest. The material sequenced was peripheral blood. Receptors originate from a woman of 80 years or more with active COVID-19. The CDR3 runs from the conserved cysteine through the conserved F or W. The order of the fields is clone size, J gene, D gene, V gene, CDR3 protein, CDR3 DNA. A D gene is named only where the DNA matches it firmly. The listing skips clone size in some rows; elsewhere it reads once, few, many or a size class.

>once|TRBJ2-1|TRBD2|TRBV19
CASSARGGRSHPAYNEQFF
TGTGCCAGTAGTGCCCGGGGCGGGAGAAGCCACCCCGCTTACAATGAGCAGTTCTTC
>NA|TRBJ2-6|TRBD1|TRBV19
CASSTRQGSGANVLTF
TGTGCCAGTAGTACCCGACAGGGGTCTGGGGCCAACGTCCTGACTTTC
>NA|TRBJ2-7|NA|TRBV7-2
CASSSRGGWSSYEQYF
TGTGCCAGCAGCTCCCGTGGCGGATGGAGCTCCTACGAGCAGTACTTC
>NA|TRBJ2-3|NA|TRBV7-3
CASSLLASDTQYF
TGTGCCAGCAGCTTATTAGCGAGTGATACGCAGTATTTT
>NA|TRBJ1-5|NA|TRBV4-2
CASSQVSGTHVQPQHF
TGTGCCAGCAGCCAAGTCTCGGGAACTCATGTGCAGCCCCAGCATTTT
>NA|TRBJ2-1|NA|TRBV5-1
CASSFGDIHNEQFF
TGCGCCAGCAGCTTCGGGGACATACACAATGAGCAGTTCTTC
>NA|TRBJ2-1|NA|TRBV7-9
CASSFLQGSYNEQFF
TGTGCCAGCAGCTTTCTCCAGGGGTCCTACAATGAGCAGTTCTTC
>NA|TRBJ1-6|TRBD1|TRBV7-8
CASSRGRVRGPNSPLHF
TGTGCCAGCAGCAGGGGACGGGTGAGGGGGCCTAATTCACCCCTCCACTTT
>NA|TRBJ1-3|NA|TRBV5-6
CASSPDGEGSNTIYF
TGTGCCAGCAGCCCGGATGGGGAAGGGAGTAACACCATATATTTT
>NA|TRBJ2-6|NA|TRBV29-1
CSVEKGETGANVLTF
TGCAGCGTTGAGAAGGGAGAAACTGGGGCCAACGTCCTGACTTTC
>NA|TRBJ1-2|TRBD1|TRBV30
CAWSRTGEKNYGYTF
TGTGCCTGGAGTCGGACAGGGGAGAAGAACTATGGCTACACCTTC
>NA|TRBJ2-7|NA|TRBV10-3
CAISDNSGNQYF
TGTGCCATCAGTGACAATAGCGGAAATCAGTACTTC
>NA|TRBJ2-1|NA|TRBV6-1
CASSDRASDEQFF
TGTGCCAGCAGTGACCGCGCCAGCGATGAGCAGTTCTTC
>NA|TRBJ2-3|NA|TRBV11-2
CASSYPGSTDTQYF
TGTGCCAGCAGCTACCCGGGAAGCACAGATACGCAGTATTTT
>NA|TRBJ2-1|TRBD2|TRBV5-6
CASSLYRLADHNEQFF
TGTGCCAGCAGCTTGTATCGCCTAGCGGATCACAATGAGCAGTTCTTC
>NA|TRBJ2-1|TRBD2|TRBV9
CASSVPGLAGTHNEQFF
TGTGCCAGCAGCGTACCGGGACTAGCTGGAACCCACAATGAGCAGTTCTTC
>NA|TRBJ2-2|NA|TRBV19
CASKRPTGELFF
TGTGCCAGTAAGAGGCCTACCGGGGAGCTGTTTTTT
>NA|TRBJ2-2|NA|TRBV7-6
CASSPTGNTGELFF
TGTGCCAGCAGCCCCACAGGGAACACCGGGGAGCTGTTTTTT
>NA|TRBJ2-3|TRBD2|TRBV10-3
CAISESGSGASRGYTDTQYF
TGTGCCATCAGTGAGTCCGGTAGCGGGGCCTCTAGGGGGTACACAGATACGCAGTATTTT